The rows below give T cell receptor beta chains drawn from one sample of a study of response to subunit inactivated influenza vaccine. One entry per CDR3 protein, called by TCRdb with MiXCR from the RT-PCR reads. The repertoire holds more than 550,000 distinct CDR3 sequences, with about 11% as singletons. The same data also went into a second study, on T cells expressing NK-cell markers.

The sequencing here drew on PBMCs from blood, taken on the day of vaccination. The receptors come from a middle-aged man who received an inactivated influenza vaccine. CDR3s leave out the opening cysteine and the closing phenylalanine or tryptophan.

J: TRBJ2-2; length: 14; V: TRBV12-3/TRBV12-4; CDR3: ASSFVTDRNTGELF
J: TRBJ2-2; length: 11; V: TRBV27; CDR3: ASSPRVSGELF
J: TRBJ1-6; length: 12; V: TRBV5-1; CDR3: ASRYEGRNSPLH
J: TRBJ2-1; length: 11; V: TRBV11-2; CDR3: ASSPAGGEEQF
J: TRBJ2-7; length: 10; V: TRBV10-3; CDR3: AVTDRLDEQY
J: TRBJ2-5; length: 11; V: TRBV11-2; CDR3: ASSPDRAETQY
J: TRBJ2-7; length: 11; V: TRBV12-3/TRBV12-4; CDR3: ASSPPGGVGQY
J: TRBJ1-4; length: 9; V: TRBV25-1; CDR3: ASSPGGNLF
J: TRBJ2-5; length: 13; V: TRBV5-1; CDR3: ASRPGRSTGETQY
J: TRBJ1-2; length: 10; V: TRBV12-3/TRBV12-4; CDR3: ASSSDSRGYT
J: TRBJ2-2; length: 12; V: TRBV12-3/TRBV12-4; CDR3: ASSITQNTGELF
J: TRBJ2-2; length: 12; V: TRBV29-1; CDR3: SVEGTPNTGELF
J: TRBJ2-6; length: 14; V: TRBV10-3; CDR3: AISDLQGSGANVLT
J: TRBJ2-3; length: 16; V: TRBV11-1; CDR3: ASSRRREARYGTDTQY
J: TRBJ2-5; length: 14; V: TRBV29-1; CDR3: SVESVPTGMGETQY
J: TRBJ2-1; length: 12; V: TRBV7-9; CDR3: ASSSAGTGNEQF
J: TRBJ1-2; length: 10; V: TRBV25-1; CDR3: ASSQGNAGYT
J: TRBJ2-5; length: 10; V: TRBV6-5; CDR3: ASSRQKETQY
J: TRBJ2-7; length: 12; V: TRBV7-2; CDR3: ASSLKVGFYEQY
J: TRBJ2-2; length: 13; V: TRBV2; CDR3: ASSDPGANTGELF
J: TRBJ1-1; length: 12; V: TRBV12-3/TRBV12-4; CDR3: ASNPGGRGTEAF
J: TRBJ2-1; length: 13; V: TRBV5-1; CDR3: ASSLIGLGGNEQF
J: TRBJ2-3; length: 16; V: TRBV5-1; CDR3: ASSLARLAGGETDTQY
J: TRBJ2-1; length: 13; V: TRBV4-3; CDR3: ASSPGTENYNEQF
J: TRBJ1-4; length: 11; V: TRBV27; CDR3: ASSSARDEKLF
J: TRBJ1-4; length: 12; V: TRBV7-8; CDR3: ASSLREGQEKLF
J: TRBJ2-2; length: 13; V: TRBV18; CDR3: ASSPPYGNTGELF
J: TRBJ1-1; length: 11; V: TRBV7-2; CDR3: ASRLQANTEAF
J: TRBJ2-3; length: 12; V: TRBV5-1; CDR3: ASRDRVATDTQY
J: TRBJ2-5; length: 12; V: TRBV29-1; CDR3: SVATGTGQETQY
J: TRBJ2-2; length: 11; V: TRBV20-1; CDR3: SARTRVSGELF
J: TRBJ2-5; length: 14; V: TRBV6-5; CDR3: ASSYFGSSGQETQY
J: TRBJ1-1; length: 12; V: TRBV18; CDR3: ASSPPHGNTEAF
J: TRBJ1-1; length: 11; V: TRBV29-1; CDR3: SFRGGLNTEAF
J: TRBJ2-5; length: 13; V: TRBV7-8; CDR3: ASRRPGGPQETQY
J: TRBJ1-2; length: 15; V: TRBV7-9; CDR3: ASSVRGQGTHNYGYT
J: TRBJ1-2; length: 12; V: TRBV7-2; CDR3: ASSLDDRVGGYT
J: TRBJ2-1; length: 19; V: TRBV6-2/TRBV6-3; CDR3: ASSPKPGLAGGVSSYNEQF
J: TRBJ2-2; length: 13; V: TRBV12-3/TRBV12-4; CDR3: ASSLMAGGSGELF
J: TRBJ2-2; length: 14; V: TRBV20-1; CDR3: SARRFATGFTGELF
J: TRBJ2-3; length: 14; V: TRBV5-1; CDR3: ASSVSASGFQDTQY
J: TRBJ1-1; length: 12; V: TRBV5-1; CDR3: ASSLYGRNTEAF
J: TRBJ1-5; length: 12; V: TRBV29-1; CDR3: SVATGAQEQPQH
J: TRBJ2-1; length: 12; V: TRBV7-2; CDR3: ASSLASGAAKQF
J: TRBJ1-6; length: 13; V: TRBV18; CDR3: ASSSGNSYNSPLH
J: TRBJ2-7; length: 11; V: TRBV7-2; CDR3: ASSSHIAYEQY